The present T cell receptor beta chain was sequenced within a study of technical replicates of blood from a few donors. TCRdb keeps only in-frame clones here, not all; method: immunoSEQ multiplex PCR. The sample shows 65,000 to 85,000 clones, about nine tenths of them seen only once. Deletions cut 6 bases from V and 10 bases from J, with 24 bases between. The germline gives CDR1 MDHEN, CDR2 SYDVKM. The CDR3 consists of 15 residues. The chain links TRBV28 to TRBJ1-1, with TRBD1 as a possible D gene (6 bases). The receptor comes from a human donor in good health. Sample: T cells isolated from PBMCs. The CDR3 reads CASSPPGRGNVGAFF. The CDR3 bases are TGTGCCAGCAGCCCCCCGGGAAGGGGGAATGTTGGAGCTTTCTTT.